These 29 T cell receptor beta chains were all obtained from the same sample, sequenced in a study of vaccination effects on CD4 cells after COVID-19. Their antigens remain unidentified. With the ViraFEST assay, the study expanded antigen-specific CD4+ T cells using viral peptide pools, then sequenced them. Culture lasted about 11 days before CD4+ T cell isolation. All participants had two doses of either the BNT162b2 or mRNA-1273 vaccine. Sequencing was performed with immunoSEQ multiplex PCR; in TCRdb, only in-frame clones are kept and a portion is missing. The sample lists roughly 56,000 clones; approximately 73% were seen once. Sequencing used CD4+ T cells from PBMCs cultured with HCoV-229E spike peptides, obtained after COVID-19 vaccination. The receptors come from a human donor who received a COVID-19 vaccine.

The V gene is TRBV9, the J gene TRBJ2-3; D is possibly TRBD1 or TRBD2 (5 bases each). The CDR3 totals 14 residues. V dropped 2 bases and J dropped 4 bases, with 11 bases sitting between them. Germline assignment: CDR1 SGDLS and CDR2 YYNGEE. For the CDR3, the DNA is TGTGCCAGCAGCGTTTTGAGGGACGCAGATACGCAGTATTTT. Amino acid sequence: CASSVLRDADTQYF.

This clone occurred once. This chain links TRBV5-1 with TRBJ1-5; 9 bases fit TRBD1. Germline CDR1 is SGHRS and CDR2 is YFSETQ. The CDR3 is 14 amino acids. V lost 4 bases to trimming and J lost 6 bases; unmatched junction nucleotides: 5. CDR3 region: CASSLTTGGQPQHF. The CDR3, as DNA: TGCGCCAGCAGCCTGACGACAGGGGGTCAGCCCCAGCATTTT.

Only a few counts were recorded for this clone. This rearrangement joins TRBV5-4 to TRBJ2-7; 9 nucleotides align to TRBD1. The V and J ends lost 3 bases and 0 bases, in that order; junction bases with no gene match: 7. CDR3 size: 16 residues. The germline V gene encodes CDR1 SGHNT and CDR2 YYREEE (reference sequence). The CDR3 sequence is CASSSRTGESSYEQYV. CDR3 nucleotide sequence: TGTGCCAGCAGCTCCCGGACAGGGGAGAGCTCCTACGAGCAGTACGTC.

The chain has TRBV5-1 and TRBJ1-4; TRBD1 matches 7 bases. The germline V gene has CDR1 SGHRS and CDR2 YFSETQ. This CDR3 contains 14 residues. V shed 3 bases and J 7 bases; nucleotides not matched to a gene: 6. The CDR3 reads CASSSTGSGEKLFF. The CDR3 DNA reads TGCGCCAGCAGCTCGACAGGGTCAGGTGAAAAACTGTTTTTT.

J is TRBJ2-1 and V is TRBV7-2, with 7 bases aligning to TRBD2. This CDR3 is built from 16 residues. Trimming cost V 2 bases and J 4 bases; bases outside gene matches: 8. CDR1 is SGHTA and CDR2 is FQGNSA in the germline V gene. The CDR3 nucleotides are TGTGCCAGCAGCTTATTTTTTCGAGCGGGATACAATGAGCAGTTCTTC. It is translated as CASSLFFRAGYNEQFF.

V gene TRBV24-1 combines with J gene TRBJ2-3; D uncertain. CDR3 size: 13 residues. The V end lost 4 bases, the J end lost 2 bases, and 6 bases lay between the germline ends. Germline values: CDR1 KGHDR, CDR2 SFDVKD. The CDR3 reads CATSENPTDTQYF. The CDR3 DNA reads as TGTGCCACCAGTGAGAATCCCACAGATACGCAGTATTTT.

The V and J genes are TRBV12-3 or TRBV12-4 and TRBJ1-2; maybe TRBD1 (5 bases). The CDR3 runs to 13 residues. Deletions cut 3 bases from V and 1 base from J, with 6 bases between. CDR3 sequence reads: CASSLGVNYGYTF. Here the CDR3 DNA reads TGTGCCAGCAGTTTGGGGGTTAACTATGGCTACACCTTC.

This clone showed up just a few times. The genes are TRBV6-6 and TRBJ1-3; perhaps TRBD1 as D (5 bases). Germline V gene sequence: CDR1 MNHNY, CDR2 SVGAGI (reference sequence). The CDR3 has 15 amino acids. The V and J ends lost 2 bases and 0 bases respectively, with 8 bases between them. The CDR3 is CASSYRQGSGNTIYF. CDR3 coding DNA: TGTGCCAGCAGTTACCGTCAGGGCTCTGGAAACACCATATATTTT.

The chain combines TRBV11-1 with TRBJ1-1; weak D call: TRBD1 (6 bases). The CDR3 has 14 amino acids. Trimming pared 2 bases from V and 3 bases from J, leaving 10 bases between. Germline V gives CDR1 SGHAT, CDR2 FQDESV (reference sequence). CDR3 residues: CASSLFGGDTEAFF. In DNA, the CDR3 is TGTGCCAGCAGCTTATTCGGGGGCGACACTGAAGCTTTCTTT.

The rearrangement uses TRBV18 and TRBJ2-7; 7 bases are a match to TRBD1. The CDR3 has 13 amino acids. CDR1 KGHSH and CDR2 LQKENI come from the germline V gene. The CDR3 spells CASSGTATERRDV. The CDR3 DNA sequence: TGTGCCAGCTCAGGGACAGCTACAGAGCGTAGGGACGTC.

The gene calls are TRBV6-2 or TRBV6-3 and TRBJ2-4, with TRBD1 matching over 8 bases. This CDR3 comprises 13 residues. The ends lost 5 bases at V and 9 bases at J; junction bases unmatched: 6. In germline, CDR1 is MNHEY, CDR2 SVGEGT. In nucleotides, the CDR3 is TGTGCCAGCAGTCAGACAGGGGACGGCATTCAGTACTTC. This encodes CASSQTGDGIQYF.

DNA of the CDR3: TGCAGCGTTGATTTTCTGGGTCAAGAGACCCAGTACTTC. This codes for CSVDFLGQETQYF. The V call is TRBV29-1, the J call TRBJ2-5, with D unresolved. This CDR3 has 13 amino acids. V lost 3 bases to trimming and J lost 2 bases, with 10 bases between them. Germline lookup yields CDR1 SQVTM and CDR2 ANQGSEA.

The J gene is TRBJ2-3, the V gene TRBV2; 11 bases agree with TRBD2. After removal of 8 bases from V and 6 bases from J, the junction contained 7 bases not matched to a gene. Germline CDR1 SNHLY, CDR2 FYNNEI. The CDR3 is made up of 14 amino acids. This chain's CDR3 is CASASGGFTDTQYF. The CDR3 DNA is TGTGCCAGCGCTAGCGGGGGGTTTACTGATACGCAGTATTTT. Full variable domain (rest looked up from reference TRBV2 and TRBJ2-3): EPEVTQTPSHQVTQMGQEVILRCVPISNHLYFYWYRQILGQKVEFLVSFYNNEISEKSEIFDDQFSVERPDGSNFTLKIRSTKLEDSAMYFCASASGGFTDTQYFGPGTRLTVL.

This clone showed up just a few times. V usage is TRBV6-2 or TRBV6-3 and J usage is TRBJ1-5; 7 bases match TRBD1. CDR1 and CDR2 from the germline V gene are MNHEY and SVGEGT. The length of the CDR3 is 15 residues. V lost 4 bases and J lost 2; bases outside the gene matches: 5. The CDR3 region is CASSSAGQGNQPQHF. The CDR3 nucleotides read TGTGCCAGCAGTTCCGCCGGACAGGGCAATCAGCCCCAGCATTTT.

The sample holds a few counts of this clone. V gene TRBV4-1 combines with J gene TRBJ1-2; D gene uncertain. The CDR3 covers 15 residues. Between the trimmed V and J ends, which lost 0 bases and 4 bases, there was a span of 12 bases. Germline V CDR1 and CDR2: MGHRA, YSYEKL. CDR3 sequence: CASSQDDWAAYGYTF. DNA for the CDR3: TGCGCCAGCAGCCAAGATGACTGGGCCGCCTATGGCTACACCTTC.

This chain connects TRBV6-5 to TRBJ1-2; 10 bases map to TRBD1. The CDR3 has 15 residues. Germline CDR1 reads MNHEY; CDR2 reads SVGAGI. V lost 4 bases and J lost 8; bases outside the gene matches: 10. CDR3 residues: CASSSKTGGAWGYTF. The CDR3 region has the DNA TGTGCCAGCAGTTCAAAGACAGGGGGCGCTTGGGGCTACACCTTC.

The chain carries TRBV10-2 and TRBJ2-5; perhaps TRBD2 as D (6 bases). The CDR3 is 13 residues long. The V end lost 6 bases, the J end lost 4 bases, and 12 bases lay between the germline ends. Germline CDR1 and CDR2: WSHSY and SAAADI. The CDR3 DNA reads as TGCGCCAGCAGAGGACTACCCGGAGAGACCCAGTACTTC. Translating it yields CASRGLPGETQYF.

This clone was counted only a few times. This chain connects TRBV30 to TRBJ1-1; D uncertain. Germline CDR1 reads GTSNPN; CDR2 reads SVGIG (reference sequence). The CDR3 is 12 amino acids. Trimming took off 4 bases at V and 0 bases at J, with 6 bases between the two ends. CDR3 DNA: TGTGCCTGGATATTAATGAACACTGAAGCTTTCTTT. Its protein product is CAWILMNTEAFF.

V and J are TRBV10-2 and TRBJ2-1, with TRBD1 identical over 7 bases. Germline CDR1 and CDR2: WSHSY and SAAADI. The trim removed 6 bases at V and 8 bases at J, leaving 10 bases unmatched. This CDR3 region has 14 residues. This chain's CDR3 is CASRGEGGNYEQFF. The CDR3 DNA sequence: TGCGCCAGCAGGGGGGAAGGGGGCAATTATGAGCAGTTCTTC.

The rearrangement joins TRBV19 to TRBJ1-1; possibly TRBD1 for D (5 bases). V lost 10 bases and J lost 0, with 15 bases in between. The CDR3 length is 14 residues. The V gene's germline CDR1 is LNHDA and CDR2 SQIVND (reference sequence). DNA for the CDR3: TGTGCCACGGATGGGGGGGTGCTGAACACTGAAGCTTTCTTT. This sequence encodes CATDGGVLNTEAFF.

A few counts support this clone. This sequence joins TRBV5-6 and TRBJ1-5; 7 bases align to TRBD1. V trimming: 4 bases; J trimming: 2 bases; junction bases outside the gene matches: 12. The germline gives CDR1 SGHDT, CDR2 YYEEEE. This CDR3 is 17 amino acids long. The CDR3 loop is CASSLGAATGGNQPQHF. CDR3 DNA: TGTGCCAGCAGCCTGGGGGCGGCCACAGGGGGCAATCAGCCCCAGCATTTT.

V and J are TRBV6-5 and TRBJ2-1; 8 nucleotides match TRBD1. Looked up from germline, CDR1 is MNHEY and CDR2 is SVGAGI. With V trimmed by 2 bases and J by 8 bases, 8 bases remained unmatched. The CDR3 extends over 15 amino acids. Written as DNA, the CDR3 is TGTGCCAGCAGTTACGGCCAGGGGGCTAGTTATGAGCAGTTCTTC. This encodes CASSYGQGASYEQFF.

The genes are TRBV19 and TRBJ1-2; the D gene is possibly TRBD1 (5 bases). The CDR3 totals 13 residues. Trimming removed 5 bases at V and 3 bases at J, with 10 bases between. CDR1 and CDR2 (germline): LNHDA, SQIVND (reference sequence). DNA of the CDR3: TGTGCCAGTAGTCGTCAGGGTTACTATGGCTACACCTTC. Protein: CASSRQGYYGYTF.

The rearrangement uses TRBV9 and TRBJ2-1; 14 bases fit TRBD2. Trimming cost V 0 bases and J 5 bases; bases outside gene matches: 1. The CDR3 extends over 16 amino acids. Germline lookup yields CDR1 SGDLS and CDR2 YYNGEE. In DNA, the CDR3 is TGTGCCAGCAGCGTAGCGACTAGCGGGGGGGACAATGAGCAGTTCTTC. It codes for CASSVATSGGDNEQFF.

This clone was detected only once. CDR3 sequence: CASSNQPGDRGSADTQYF. Here the CDR3 DNA reads TGTGCCAGCAGCAACCAACCGGGGGACAGGGGGTCGGCAGATACGCAGTATTTT. This rearrangement joins TRBV21-1 to TRBJ2-3; no check of the table's D call, TRBD1, against the DNA was made. TRBV21-1 is a pseudogene. CDR3 length: 18 amino acids.

The V call is TRBV27, the J call TRBJ2-4; D is perhaps TRBD1 (5 bases). In germline, CDR1 is MNHEY, CDR2 SMNVEV (reference sequence). V was shortened by 6 bases and J by 0 bases, with 18 bases between the two germline ends. The CDR3 runs to 17 residues. The CDR3 region is CASSPHWGIQAKNIQYF. CDR3 nucleotide sequence: TGTGCCAGCAGCCCTCACTGGGGCATCCAAGCCAAAAACATTCAGTACTTC.

The rearrangement joins TRBV7-3 to TRBJ2-2; maybe TRBD2 (6 bases). Per the germline V gene, CDR1 is SGHTA and CDR2 is FQGTGA. Trimming removed 5 bases from V and 4 bases from J, with 17 bases in between. The CDR3 spans 16 residues. Here the CDR3 DNA reads TGTGCCAGCAGCCCTCCTCCGGGGGTGGTCACCGGGGAGCTGTTTTTT. Encoded protein: CASSPPPGVVTGELFF. The whole variable domain, filled in from reference TRBV7-3 and TRBJ2-2, reads GAGVSQTPSNKVTEKGKYVELRCDPISGHTALYWYRQSLGQGPEFLIYFQGTGAADDSGLPNDRFFAVRPEGSVSTLKIQRTERGDSAVYLCASSPPPGVVTGELFFGEGSRLTVL.

This chain connects TRBV11-1 to TRBJ2-1, with D tentatively TRBD1 (5 bases). In germline, CDR1 is SGHAT, CDR2 FQDESV (reference sequence). Trimming removed 5 bases from V and 14 bases from J, with 16 bases in between. The CDR3 runs 12 residues. The CDR3 nucleotides are TGTGCCAGCAGCCCTACGCAGGGCCCAAAGTTCTTC. Protein sequence: CASSPTQGPKFF.

The chain couples TRBV7-3 to TRBJ2-7; perhaps TRBD2 as D (6 bases). The germline V and J ends were trimmed by 1 base and 4 bases, with 8 bases remaining between them. Germline loops: CDR1 SGHTA, CDR2 FQGTGA. This CDR3 is built from 13 residues. CDR3 region: CASSLSAGYEQYV. The CDR3 DNA reads TGTGCCAGCAGCTTAAGTGCGGGGTACGAGCAGTACGTC.